This passage covers 6 T cell receptor beta chains from one sample sequenced in a study of tumor-infiltrating lymphocytes in primary liver carcinoma. Unsorted bulk tissue, roughly 19-34 mg of it, served as the source for co-extraction of RNA and DNA. Starting material of approximately 500 ng total RNA yielded TCR beta cDNA via a constant-region primer. Nested multiplex PCR, run for three rounds with slightly modified ARM-PCR, yielded TCR beta libraries. The two initial PCR rounds, roughly 9 cycles each, used TRBV1-TRBV30 forward and C-beta reverse primers. TCRdb called the multiplex PCR reads again in MiXCR, with one record for every CDR3 protein. The table lists approximately 30,000 distinct CDR3 sequences, approximately 71% of them singletons, with 25% to 35% in the top ten. The specimen sequenced was liver tumor tissue from sampling region 3. The sample's subset: tumor region T3, left-lateral pole. These receptors were taken from a woman under 40 with primary liver carcinoma and hepatitis B virus infection.

The CDR3 nucleotides are TGTGCCAGCAGCCAGCGGTCCGGGACAGTGACAGGCACAGATACGCAGTATTTT. Protein: CASSQRSGTVTGTDTQYF. This chain connects TRBV11-3 to TRBJ2-3, with 7 bases fitting TRBD1. The germline V gene has CDR1 SGHNT and CDR2 YENEEA. There are 18 residues in the CDR3. The V segment lost 5 bases and the J segment 1 base; nucleotides outside the gene matches: 15.

In its sample, this clonotype was seen once. Relative to the germline gene, one junction end is altered; a read error may explain this. This rearrangement joins TRBV11-3 to TRBJ2-1; 10 positions agree with TRBD2. CDR3 length: 13 amino acids. In germline, CDR1 is SGHNT, CDR2 YENEEA. CDR3 coding DNA: TGCGTCGGCGCTAGCGGGAGTGGGAGTGAGCAGTTCTTC. Its protein product is CVGASGSGSEQFF.

In the case of this clonotype: One end of the junction is discordant with germline, which a read error may explain. The chain carries TRBV11-2 and TRBJ1-1; 7 bases fit TRBD1. CDR1 and CDR2 (germline): SGHAT, FQNNGV. The CDR3 contains 11 residues. CDR3: CATSPGTEALF. The CDR3 coding sequence is TGTGCCACCAGCCCCGGGACAGAAGCCCTCTTT.

Comment on this clonotype: Relative to the germline gene, one junction end is altered; a read error may explain this. V usage is TRBV11-2 and J usage is TRBJ1-5; D may be TRBD1 (6 bases). The CDR3 extends over 16 amino acids. Per the germline V gene, CDR1 is SGHAT and CDR2 is FQNNGV. CDR3 protein: CDSSLNFGTSNQAQHF. CDR3 coding DNA: TGTGACAGCAGCTTAAATTTCGGGACATCAAACCAGGCCCAGCATTTT.

In regard to this clonotype: At one of its ends the junction is not consistent with the germline gene, which may arise from a read error. The CDR3 sequence is CTSNPNGETQYF. CDR3 sequence (DNA): TGTACCAGCAACCCGAACGGGGAAACCCAGTACTTC. V and J are TRBV11-3 and TRBJ2-5, with TRBD2 as a possible D gene (5 bases). Germline V gene lookup returns CDR1 SGHNT and CDR2 YENEEA. This CDR3 region has 12 residues.

A word on this clonotype: Its ends do not fully match the called genes, so a read error is possible. This rearrangement joins TRBV11-2 to TRBJ1-2, with a tentative D call TRBD1 (6 bases). This CDR3 spans 13 amino acids. The germline CDR1 and CDR2 sequences are SGHAT and FQNNGV. CDR3 sequence: CASTQGGGGGCSF. The DNA for the CDR3 is TGTGCCAGCACTCAAGGGGGGGGTGGAGGCTGCAGCTTC.